This section outlines one TCR beta chain sequence together with its context. Study processing details: Estimation of nucleated cell counts was performed using reference gene primer amplification. Here immunoSEQ multiplex PCR was the method, and the copy in TCRdb shows in-frame clones only, minus some. From that table come the V and J calls and clone size; the DNA was used to work out D and trimming. Counted here are roughly 200,000 clones, about 86% occurring once; the ten biggest clones make up about 6.2%. The data were taken from a study of blood T cell repertoires in COVID-19. Across the whole study: The United States, Italy and Spain supplied acute and convalescent COVID-19 samples. The analysed material was cDNA or gDNA that came from T cells, B-cell-depleted T cells, or PBMCs.

V was pared by 4 bases and J by 6 bases, with 10 bases of the junction left unmatched. Germline V gene data show CDR1 as SGHNT and CDR2 as YYREEE (reference sequence). This CDR3 is 16 amino acids long. The sequencing input was peripheral blood. This TCR was sampled from a man aged 55 to 69 who had recovered from COVID-19. The chain links TRBV5-4 to TRBJ2-1, with 10 positions matching TRBD1. The CDR3 spells CASSPGTGTGVNEQFF. Written as DNA, the CDR3 is TGTGCCAGCAGCCCCGGGACCGGGACAGGGGTCAATGAGCAGTTCTTC.